This record looks at one TCR beta chain sequence and its context. Its recognized antigen is unknown. Base qualities are not provided; no much larger clone lies one nucleotide away. This entry belongs to a study of beta chain features in type 1 diabetes (dated by TCRdb to between 2017 and 2018). Regarding the complete study: Patients and healthy donors did not differ in mean age, gender distribution, total cell number or subset yield. A total of roughly 100 million sorted cells were examined across all samples, and the number of cells per subset was strongly correlated with RNA yield. Regulatory and stem cell-like memory subsets were obtained from only 8 patients and roughly eight healthy donors, while naive and central memory subsets were obtained from all 28 donors. The study compared the TCRB repertoires of sorted circulating CD4+ T cell subsets in recently diagnosed type 1 diabetes patients with those in matched healthy donors.

From its cysteine to its phenylalanine, the CDR3 spans 11 amino acids. Only the CDR3 region is kept as DNA, spanning 33 bases read in frame from base 1. A distance of 10 bases separates the germline ends of V and J, which lose 8 bases and 4 bases respectively. CDR1 DFQATT and CDR2 SNEGSKA were looked up in the germline V gene (reference sequence). All of the isolated RNA was reverse transcribed with the High Capacity cDNA Reverse Transcription Kit, so expressed TCRB transcripts were sequenced. Deep immunoSEQ sequencing was applied to naive, central memory and regulatory T cell samples, giving an average of about 3.4 million total reads per sample. Sorted cells were lysed in RLT buffer, and RNA was extracted using DNase-treated RNeasy Micro or Mini kits according to cell number. To prevent cross-contamination, every cell subset was processed on its own, while patient and healthy donor samples were processed together. The immunoSEQ multiplex PCR was used to amplify TCRB sequences from cDNA, generating 87-bp fragments that spanned the CDR3 region. The amplicons were sequenced using the Illumina HiSeq platform. The study's processing was this. PCR bias was computationally corrected using synthetic template baselines, reads within Hamming distance 2 were collapsed, and singletons that could not be merged were discarded. Reads were aligned to IMGT to assign V, D and J genes, CDR3 length, and insertions or deletions at six rearrangement sites. Within each subset, clonotype counts were normalized to the number of sorted cells before true diversity and Gini coefficients were calculated with the tcR R package. The overlap coefficient, calculated on TCRB nucleotide sequences, was used to quantify repertoire sharing. Out-of-frame TCRB sequences from naive cells were analyzed to stand in for the pre-selection repertoire. TCRdb limited this immuneACCESS table to in-frame rearrangements with V and J called. A share of clones is missing; checked studies link under half to unresolved V genes, and the rest is unexplained. From that table come the V and J calls and clone size; the DNA was used to work out D and trimming. This sample lists around 400,000 clones; about 15% were detected once. The ten largest clones capture 0.019% of the sample.

Each donor gave one peripheral blood draw, averaging around 120 mL, which was collected into heparinised tubes. A BD FACSAria II and a panel including CD45RO, CCR7, CD25, CD127, CD95 and CD27 were used to sort naive, central memory, regulatory and stem cell-like memory CD4+ T cells. Every sorted population had a purity above 95%. PBMCs were isolated immediately by Lymphoprep density gradient centrifugation and stained directly without culture. Samples were stained and sorted in pairs, with one healthy donor and one patient per experiment, so that batch effects were minimized. Summary of the overall study and its limitations: At VDJ recombination sites, type 1 diabetes patients had fewer insertions and more deleted nucleotides, which implies abnormalities in thymic rearrangement. PCR might favor shorter templates, but patient and control samples were amplified and corrected together, so any skew would affect both groups equally. Because small numbers of individuals were included in the HLA sub-analyses, any influence of HLA type on TCRB rearrangement was left unresolved. Because cDNA was sequenced instead of genomic DNA, activated cells with high expression could be over-represented, although the groups did not differ in activation or CD3 levels. Naive, central memory and regulatory TCRB repertoires appeared to be more alike among patients than among healthy donors. In all four CD4+ subsets, TCRB CDR3 length was moderately but significantly shorter in type 1 diabetes patients.

The sequencing sample was made of naive CD4+ T cells from blood. The cell subset or site label on this specimen signifies: true naive CD4+ T cells. This TCR was recovered from a woman between 18 and 29 years old in good health. Recombination joined TRBV20-1 with TRBJ2-3, with the D gene call left open. This receptor has the CDR3 CSPGESDTQYF. The nucleotide sequence reads TGCAGTCCCGGAGAGTCAGATACGCAGTATTTT.